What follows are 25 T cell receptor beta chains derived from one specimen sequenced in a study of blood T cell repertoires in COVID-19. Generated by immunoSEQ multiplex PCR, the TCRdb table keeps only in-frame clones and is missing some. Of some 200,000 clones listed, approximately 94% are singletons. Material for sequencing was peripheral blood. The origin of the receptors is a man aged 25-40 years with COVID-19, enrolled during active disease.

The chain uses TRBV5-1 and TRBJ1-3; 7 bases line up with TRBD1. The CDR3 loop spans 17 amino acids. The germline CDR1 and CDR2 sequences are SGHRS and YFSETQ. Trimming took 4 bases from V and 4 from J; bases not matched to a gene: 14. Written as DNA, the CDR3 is TGCGCCAGCAGCCCAGATCCTGACAGGGCCACCGGAAACACCATATATTTT. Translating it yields CASSPDPDRATGNTIYF.

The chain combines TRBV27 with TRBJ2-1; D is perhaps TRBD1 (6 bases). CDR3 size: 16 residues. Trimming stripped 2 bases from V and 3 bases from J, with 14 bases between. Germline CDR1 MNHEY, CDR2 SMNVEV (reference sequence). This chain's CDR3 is CASSLKDSRNYNEQFF. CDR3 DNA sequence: TGTGCCAGCAGTTTAAAGGACAGTAGAAACTACAATGAGCAGTTCTTC.

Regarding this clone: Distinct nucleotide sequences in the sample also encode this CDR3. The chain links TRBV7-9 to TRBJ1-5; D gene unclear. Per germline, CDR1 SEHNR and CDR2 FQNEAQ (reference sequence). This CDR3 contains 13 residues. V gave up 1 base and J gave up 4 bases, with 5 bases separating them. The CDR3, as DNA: TGTGCCAGCAGCTTAGACGGGAATCAGCCCCAGCATTTT. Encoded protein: CASSLDGNQPQHF.

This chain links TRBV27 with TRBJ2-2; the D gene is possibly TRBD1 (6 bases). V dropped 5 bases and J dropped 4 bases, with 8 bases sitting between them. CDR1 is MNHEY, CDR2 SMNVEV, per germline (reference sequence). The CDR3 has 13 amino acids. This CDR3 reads CASSPTGTGELFF. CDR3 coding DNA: TGTGCCAGCAGTCCGACAGGCACCGGGGAGCTGTTTTTT.

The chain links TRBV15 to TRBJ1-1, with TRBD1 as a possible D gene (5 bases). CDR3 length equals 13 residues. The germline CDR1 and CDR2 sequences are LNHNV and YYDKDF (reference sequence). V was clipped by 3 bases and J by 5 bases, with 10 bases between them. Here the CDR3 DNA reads TGTGCCACCAGCAGTAGGGGAAGGACTGAAGCTTTCTTT. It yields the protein CATSSRGRTEAFF.

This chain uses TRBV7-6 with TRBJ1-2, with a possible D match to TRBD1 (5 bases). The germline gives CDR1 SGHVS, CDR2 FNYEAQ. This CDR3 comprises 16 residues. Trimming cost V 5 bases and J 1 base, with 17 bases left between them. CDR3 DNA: TGTGCCAGCAGCCCCCACCAAGCAGACAGTAACTATGGCTACACCTTC. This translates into CASSPHQADSNYGYTF. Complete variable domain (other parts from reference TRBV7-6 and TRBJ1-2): GAGVSQSPRYKVTKRGQDVALRCDPISGHVSLYWYRQALGQGPEFLTYFNYEAQQDKSGLPNDRFSAERPEGSISTLTIQRTEQRDSAMYRCASSPHQADSNYGYTFGSGTRLTVV.

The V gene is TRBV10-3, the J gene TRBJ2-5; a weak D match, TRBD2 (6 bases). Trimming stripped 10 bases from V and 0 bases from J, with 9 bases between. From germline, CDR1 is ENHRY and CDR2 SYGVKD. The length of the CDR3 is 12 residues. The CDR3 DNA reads TGTGCCACCCGGGACTACCAAGAGACCCAGTACTTC. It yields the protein CATRDYQETQYF.

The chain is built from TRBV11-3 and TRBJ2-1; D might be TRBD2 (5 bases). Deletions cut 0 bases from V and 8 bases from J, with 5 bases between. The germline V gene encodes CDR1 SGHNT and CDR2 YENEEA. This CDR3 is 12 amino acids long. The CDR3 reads CASSLDGDEQFF. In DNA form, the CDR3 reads TGTGCCAGCAGCTTAGACGGGGATGAGCAGTTCTTC.

The DNA of the CDR3 is TGTGCCAGTAGTATTGAGGTTTTAGCTGAAGCTTTCTTT. As protein: CASSIEVLAEAFF. The V and J genes are TRBV19 and TRBJ1-1, with D hard to call. Germline V lookup: CDR1 LNHDA, CDR2 SQIVND (reference sequence). The CDR3 sequence is 13 residues long. Trimming left V 3 bases short and J 6 bases short, with 11 bases between. Supplemented by reference TRBV19 and TRBJ1-1, the full variable domain reads DGGITQSPKYLFRKEGQNVTLSCEQNLNHDAMYWYRQDPGQGLRLIYYSQIVNDFQKGDIAEGYSVSREKKESFPLTVTSAQKNPTAFYLCASSIEVLAEAFFGQGTRLTVV.

The CDR3 DNA follows: TGTGCCAGCAGCGTTAGTGATTACGAGCAGTTCTTC. Its protein is CASSVSDYEQFF. The chain is built from TRBV9 and TRBJ2-1, with unresolved D. Per germline, CDR1 SGDLS and CDR2 YYNGEE. Trimming pared 2 bases from V and 10 bases from J, leaving 10 bases between. The CDR3 extends over 12 amino acids.

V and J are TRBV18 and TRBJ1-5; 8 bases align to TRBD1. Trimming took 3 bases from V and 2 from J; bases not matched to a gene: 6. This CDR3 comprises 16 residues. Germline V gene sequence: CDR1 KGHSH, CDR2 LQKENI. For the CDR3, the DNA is TGTGCCAGCTCACCCACAGGGGGAGGCGGCAATCAGCCCCAGCATTTT. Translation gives CASSPTGGGGNQPQHF.

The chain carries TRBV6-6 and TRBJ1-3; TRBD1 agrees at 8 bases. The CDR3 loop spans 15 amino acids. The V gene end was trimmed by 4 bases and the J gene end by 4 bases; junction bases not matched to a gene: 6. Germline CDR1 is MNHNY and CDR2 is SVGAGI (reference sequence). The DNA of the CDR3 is TGTGCCAGCAGTTCTACAGGGGGAAAAGGAAACACCATATATTTT. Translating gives CASSSTGGKGNTIYF.

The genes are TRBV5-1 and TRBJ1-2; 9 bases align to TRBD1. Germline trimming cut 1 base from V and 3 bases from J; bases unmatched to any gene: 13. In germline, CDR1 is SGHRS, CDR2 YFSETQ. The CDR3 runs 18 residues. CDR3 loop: CASSLLRDRVTLYYGYTF. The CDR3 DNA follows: TGCGCCAGCAGCTTGCTTCGGGACAGGGTAACGTTGTACTATGGCTACACCTTC.

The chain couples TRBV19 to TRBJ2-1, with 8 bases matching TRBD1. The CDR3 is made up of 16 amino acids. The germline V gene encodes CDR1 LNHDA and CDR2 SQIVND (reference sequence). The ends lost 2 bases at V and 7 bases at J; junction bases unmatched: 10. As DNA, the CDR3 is TGTGCCAGTAGTATATATTGGGGAGACAGGGGTAATGAGCAGTTCTTC. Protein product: CASSIYWGDRGNEQFF.

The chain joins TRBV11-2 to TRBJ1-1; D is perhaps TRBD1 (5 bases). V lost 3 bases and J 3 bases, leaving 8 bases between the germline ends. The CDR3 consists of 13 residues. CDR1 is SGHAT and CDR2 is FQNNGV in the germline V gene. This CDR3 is CASSFRGYTEAFF. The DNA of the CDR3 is TGTGCCAGCAGCTTTCGGGGGTACACTGAAGCTTTCTTT.

The CDR3 here is CASRTGGEIHTF. CDR3 in DNA: TGTGCCAGTAGGACAGGGGGCGAGATCCACACCTTC. V gene TRBV19 combines with J gene TRBJ1-2; 10 bases are a match to TRBD1. V lost 6 bases, J lost 12 bases, and 7 bases stayed unmatched. The germline CDR1 and CDR2 sequences are LNHDA and SQIVND (reference sequence). The CDR3 is 12 amino acids.

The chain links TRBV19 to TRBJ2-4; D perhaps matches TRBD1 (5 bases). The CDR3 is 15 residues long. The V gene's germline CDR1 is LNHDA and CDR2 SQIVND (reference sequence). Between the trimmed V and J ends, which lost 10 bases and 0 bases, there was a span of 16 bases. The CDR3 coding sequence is TGTGCCATTCTCTTCAGGGCCCTAGCCAAAAACATTCAGTACTTC. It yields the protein CAILFRALAKNIQYF.

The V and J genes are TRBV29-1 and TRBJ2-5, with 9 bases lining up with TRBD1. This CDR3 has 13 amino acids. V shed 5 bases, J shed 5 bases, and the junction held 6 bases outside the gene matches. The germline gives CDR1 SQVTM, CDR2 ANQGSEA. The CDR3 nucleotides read TGCAGCGTTCCAACAGGGGGCCGGGAGACCCAGTACTTC. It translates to CSVPTGGRETQYF.

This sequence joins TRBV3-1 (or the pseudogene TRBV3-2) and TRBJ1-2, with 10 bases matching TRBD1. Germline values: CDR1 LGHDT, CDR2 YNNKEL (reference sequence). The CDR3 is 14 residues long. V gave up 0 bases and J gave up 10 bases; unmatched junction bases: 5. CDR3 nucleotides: TGTGCCAGCAGCCAAGAAACAGGGACAGGGGACTACACCTTC. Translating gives CASSQETGTGDYTF.

This chain's CDR3 is CASSQIPGTDYGYTF. In DNA form, the CDR3 reads TGTGCCAGCAGCCAAATCCCCGGGACTGACTATGGCTACACCTTC. The chain couples TRBV4-2 to TRBJ1-2, with a tentative D call TRBD1 (5 bases). The germline V gene has CDR1 LGHNA and CDR2 YNFKEQ. V shed 2 bases and J shed 3 bases, with 13 bases lying between them. The CDR3 runs to 15 residues.

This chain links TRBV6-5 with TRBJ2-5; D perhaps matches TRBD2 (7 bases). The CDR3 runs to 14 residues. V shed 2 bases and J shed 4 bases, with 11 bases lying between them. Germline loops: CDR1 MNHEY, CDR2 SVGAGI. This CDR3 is CASSYAGAAETQYF. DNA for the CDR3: TGTGCCAGCAGTTACGCGGGGGCGGCAGAGACCCAGTACTTC.

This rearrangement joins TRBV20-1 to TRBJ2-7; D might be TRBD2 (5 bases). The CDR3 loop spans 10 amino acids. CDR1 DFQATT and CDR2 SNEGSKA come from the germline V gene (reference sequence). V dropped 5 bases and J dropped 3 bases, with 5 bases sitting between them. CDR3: CSAGSYEQYF. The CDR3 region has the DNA TGCAGTGCTGGGAGCTACGAGCAGTACTTC.

Written as DNA, the CDR3 is TGTGCCAGCAGCTTAGCCGCCGGGAACTCTGGAAACACCATATATTTT. Encoded protein: CASSLAAGNSGNTIYF. The rearrangement links TRBV11-2 to TRBJ1-3; D ambiguous. The CDR3 sequence is 16 residues long. With 1 base removed from V and 0 bases from J, the gap between germline ends came to 10 bases. Germline lookup yields CDR1 SGHAT and CDR2 FQNNGV.

Written as DNA, the CDR3 is TGTGCCAGCAGTTTTAACAGGGTGTCCTATGGCTACACCTTC. Translation: CASSFNRVSYGYTF. V gene TRBV7-9 combines with J gene TRBJ1-2, with D perhaps matching TRBD1 (6 bases). Germline lookup yields CDR1 SEHNR and CDR2 FQNEAQ (reference sequence). The V and J ends lost 6 bases and 4 bases respectively, with 15 bases between them. The CDR3 covers 14 residues.

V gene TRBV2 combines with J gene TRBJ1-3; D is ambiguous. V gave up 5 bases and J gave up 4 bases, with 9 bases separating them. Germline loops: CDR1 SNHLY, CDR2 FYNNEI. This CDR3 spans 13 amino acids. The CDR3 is CASSTPRGNTIYF. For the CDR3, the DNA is TGTGCCAGCAGTACCCCTCGGGGAAACACCATATATTTT.